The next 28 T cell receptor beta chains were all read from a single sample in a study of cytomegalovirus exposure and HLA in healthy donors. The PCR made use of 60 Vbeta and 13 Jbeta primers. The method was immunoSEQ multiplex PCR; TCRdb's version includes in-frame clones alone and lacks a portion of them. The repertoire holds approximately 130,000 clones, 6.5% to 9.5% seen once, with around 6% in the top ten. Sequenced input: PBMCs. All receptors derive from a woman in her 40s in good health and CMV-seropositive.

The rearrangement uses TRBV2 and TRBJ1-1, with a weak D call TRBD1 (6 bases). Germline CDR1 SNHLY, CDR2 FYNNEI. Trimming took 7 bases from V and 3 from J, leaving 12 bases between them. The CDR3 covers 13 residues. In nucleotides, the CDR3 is TGTGCCAGCACCCAGGACAGTGACACTGAAGCTTTCTTT. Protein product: CASTQDSDTEAFF.

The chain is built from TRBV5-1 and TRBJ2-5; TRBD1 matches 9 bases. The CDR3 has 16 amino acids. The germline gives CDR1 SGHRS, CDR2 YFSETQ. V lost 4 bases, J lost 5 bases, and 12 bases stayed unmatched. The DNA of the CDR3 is TGCGCCAGCAGCCGTGAGACAGGGGGTCCAATCGAGACCCAGTACTTC. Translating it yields CASSRETGGPIETQYF.

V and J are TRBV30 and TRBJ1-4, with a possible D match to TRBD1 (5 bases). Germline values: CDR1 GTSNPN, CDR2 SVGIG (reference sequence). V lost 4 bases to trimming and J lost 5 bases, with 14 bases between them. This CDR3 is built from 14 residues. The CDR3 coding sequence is TGTGCCTGGAATCTGGCGGGACTCAATGAAAAACTGTTTTTT. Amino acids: CAWNLAGLNEKLFF.

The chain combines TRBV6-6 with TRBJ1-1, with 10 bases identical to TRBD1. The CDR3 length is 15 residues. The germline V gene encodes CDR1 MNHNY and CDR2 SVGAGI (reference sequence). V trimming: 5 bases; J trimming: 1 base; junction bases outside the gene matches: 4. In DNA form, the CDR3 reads TGTGCCAGCAGTAACCGACAGGGGGCGAACACTGAAGCTTTCTTT. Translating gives CASSNRQGANTEAFF.

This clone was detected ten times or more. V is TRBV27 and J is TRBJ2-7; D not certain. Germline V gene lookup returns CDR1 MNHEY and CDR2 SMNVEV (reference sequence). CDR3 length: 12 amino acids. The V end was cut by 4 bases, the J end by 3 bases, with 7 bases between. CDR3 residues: CASSSNLYEQYF. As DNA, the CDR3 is TGTGCCAGCAGTTCTAATCTCTACGAGCAGTACTTC.

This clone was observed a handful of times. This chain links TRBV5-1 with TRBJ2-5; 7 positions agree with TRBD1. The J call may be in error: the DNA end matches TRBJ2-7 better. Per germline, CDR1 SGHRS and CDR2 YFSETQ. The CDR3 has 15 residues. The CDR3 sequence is CASSLAGQLTYEQYF. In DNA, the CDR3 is TGCGCCAGCAGCTTGGCGGGACAGCTAACCTACGAGCAGTACTTC.

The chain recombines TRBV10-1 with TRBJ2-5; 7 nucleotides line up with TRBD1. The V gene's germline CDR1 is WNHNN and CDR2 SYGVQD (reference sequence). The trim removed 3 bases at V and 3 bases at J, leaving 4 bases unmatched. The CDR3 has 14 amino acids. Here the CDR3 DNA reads TGCGCCAGCAGTGAATCACAGGGGAAAGAGACCCAGTACTTC. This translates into CASSESQGKETQYF.

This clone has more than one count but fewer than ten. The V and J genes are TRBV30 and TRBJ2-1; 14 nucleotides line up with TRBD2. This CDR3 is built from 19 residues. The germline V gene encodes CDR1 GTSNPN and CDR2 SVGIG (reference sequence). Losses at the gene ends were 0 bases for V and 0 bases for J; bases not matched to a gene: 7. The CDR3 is CAWSVGLAGGRSSYNEQFF. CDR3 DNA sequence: TGTGCCTGGAGTGTAGGACTAGCGGGGGGCCGGAGCTCCTACAATGAGCAGTTCTTC.

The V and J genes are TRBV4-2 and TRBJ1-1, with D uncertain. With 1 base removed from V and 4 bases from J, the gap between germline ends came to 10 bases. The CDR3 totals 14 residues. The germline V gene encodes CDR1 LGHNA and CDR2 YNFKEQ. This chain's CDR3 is CASSQVGGSTEAFF. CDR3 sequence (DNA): TGTGCCAGCAGCCAAGTCGGAGGGTCCACTGAAGCTTTCTTT.

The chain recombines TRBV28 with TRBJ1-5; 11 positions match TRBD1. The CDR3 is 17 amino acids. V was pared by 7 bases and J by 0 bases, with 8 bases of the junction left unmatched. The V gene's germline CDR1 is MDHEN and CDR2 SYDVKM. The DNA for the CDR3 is TGTGCCAGCACAGGACAGGGGGCTCCGCGTAGCAATCAGCCCCAGCATTTT. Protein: CASTGQGAPRSNQPQHF.

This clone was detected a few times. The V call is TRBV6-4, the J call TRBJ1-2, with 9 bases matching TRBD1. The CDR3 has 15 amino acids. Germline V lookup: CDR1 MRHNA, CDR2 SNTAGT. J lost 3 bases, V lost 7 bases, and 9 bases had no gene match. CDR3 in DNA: TGTGCCAGCACCCCAAGTGGGACAGGGCACTATGGCTACACCTTC. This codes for CASTPSGTGHYGYTF.

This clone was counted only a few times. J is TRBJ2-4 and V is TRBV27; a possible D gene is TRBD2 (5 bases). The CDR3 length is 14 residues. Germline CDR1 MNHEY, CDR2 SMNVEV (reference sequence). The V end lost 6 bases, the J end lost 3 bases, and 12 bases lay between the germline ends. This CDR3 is CASSPGVGKNIQYF. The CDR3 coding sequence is TGTGCCAGCAGCCCCGGGGTGGGCAAAAACATTCAGTACTTC.

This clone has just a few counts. CDR3 DNA: TGTGCCAGCAATACATACCCGCCCGGGAGGAAGCAGTTCTTC. Translated: CASNTYPPGRKQFF. The gene calls are TRBV2 and TRBJ2-1; 7 nucleotides align to TRBD2. Germline assignment: CDR1 SNHLY and CDR2 FYNNEI. The CDR3 is 14 residues long. The V and J ends lost 7 bases and 11 bases, in that order; junction bases with no gene match: 14.

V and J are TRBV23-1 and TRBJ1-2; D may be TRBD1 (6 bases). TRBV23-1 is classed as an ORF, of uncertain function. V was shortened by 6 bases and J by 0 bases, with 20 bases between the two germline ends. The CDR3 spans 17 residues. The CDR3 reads CASRHNSQGIANYGYTF. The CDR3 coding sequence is TGCGCCAGCAGACACAATTCCCAGGGGATAGCTAACTATGGCTACACCTTC.

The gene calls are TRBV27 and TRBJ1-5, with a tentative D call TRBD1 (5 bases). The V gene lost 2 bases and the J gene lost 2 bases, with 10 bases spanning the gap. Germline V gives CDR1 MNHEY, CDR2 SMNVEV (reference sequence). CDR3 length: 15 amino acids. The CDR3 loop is CASSLRGGGNQPQHF. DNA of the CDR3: TGTGCCAGCAGTTTACGGGGAGGGGGCAATCAGCCCCAGCATTTT.

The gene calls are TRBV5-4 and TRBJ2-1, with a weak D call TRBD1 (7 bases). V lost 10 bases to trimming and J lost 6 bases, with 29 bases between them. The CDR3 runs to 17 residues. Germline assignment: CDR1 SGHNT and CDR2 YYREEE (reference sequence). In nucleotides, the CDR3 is TGTGCCTCTGCCCCACGGGGAGGCAGACAGGGTGGCAATGAGCAGTTCTTC. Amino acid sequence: CASAPRGGRQGGNEQFF.

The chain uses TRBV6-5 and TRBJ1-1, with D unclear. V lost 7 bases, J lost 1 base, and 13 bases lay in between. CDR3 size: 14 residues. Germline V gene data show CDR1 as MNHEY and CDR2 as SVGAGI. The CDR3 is CASTRRSSNTEAFF. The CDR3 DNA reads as TGTGCCAGCACCAGGAGGTCTTCGAACACTGAAGCTTTCTTT.

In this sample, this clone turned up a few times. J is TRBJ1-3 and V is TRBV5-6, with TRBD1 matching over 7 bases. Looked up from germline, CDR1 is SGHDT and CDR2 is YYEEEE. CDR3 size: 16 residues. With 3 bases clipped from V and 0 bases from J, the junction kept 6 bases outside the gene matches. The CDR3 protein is CASSWGTAISGNTIYF. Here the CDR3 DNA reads TGTGCCAGCAGCTGGGGGACAGCCATCTCTGGAAACACCATATATTTT.

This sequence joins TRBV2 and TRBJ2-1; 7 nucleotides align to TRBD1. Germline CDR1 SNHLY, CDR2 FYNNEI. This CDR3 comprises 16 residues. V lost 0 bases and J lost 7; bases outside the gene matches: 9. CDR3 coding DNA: TGTGCCAGCAGTGAAGCCAGGGGGAAGCGCTATAATGAGCAGTTCTTC. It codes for CASSEARGKRYNEQFF.

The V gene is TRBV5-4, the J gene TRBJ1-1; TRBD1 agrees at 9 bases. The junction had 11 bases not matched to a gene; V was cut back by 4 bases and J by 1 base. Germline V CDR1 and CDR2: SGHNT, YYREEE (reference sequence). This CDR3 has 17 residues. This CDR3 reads CASSPTRSGQGNTEAFF. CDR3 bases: TGTGCCAGCAGCCCCACCCGGTCGGGACAGGGGAACACTGAAGCTTTCTTT.

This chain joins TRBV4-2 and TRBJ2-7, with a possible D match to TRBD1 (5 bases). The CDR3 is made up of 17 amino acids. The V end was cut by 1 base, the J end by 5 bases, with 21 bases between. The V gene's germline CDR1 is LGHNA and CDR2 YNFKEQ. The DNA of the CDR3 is TGTGCCAGCAGCCAAGCCTCGGTGGTAGGGGCGACCAACGAGCAGTACTTC. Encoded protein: CASSQASVVGATNEQYF.

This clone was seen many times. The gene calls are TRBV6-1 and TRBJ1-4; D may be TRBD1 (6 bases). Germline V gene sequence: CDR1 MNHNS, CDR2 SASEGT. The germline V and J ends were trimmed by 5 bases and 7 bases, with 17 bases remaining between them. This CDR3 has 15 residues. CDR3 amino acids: CASSQRRGGGEKLFF. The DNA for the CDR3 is TGTGCCAGCAGTCAAAGGAGGGGGGGTGGTGAAAAACTGTTTTTT.

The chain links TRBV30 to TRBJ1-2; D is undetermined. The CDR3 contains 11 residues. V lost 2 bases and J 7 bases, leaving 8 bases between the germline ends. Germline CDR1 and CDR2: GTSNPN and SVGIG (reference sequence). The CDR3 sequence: CAWSPVGGYTF. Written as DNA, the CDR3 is TGTGCCTGGAGTCCCGTCGGTGGCTACACCTTC.

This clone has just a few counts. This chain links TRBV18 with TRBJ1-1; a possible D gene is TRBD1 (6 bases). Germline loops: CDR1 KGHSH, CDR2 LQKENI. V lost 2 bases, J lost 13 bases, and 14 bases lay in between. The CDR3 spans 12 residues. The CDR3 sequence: CASSPGTRAGFF. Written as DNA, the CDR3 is TGTGCCAGCTCACCAGGGACACGGGCGGGTTTCTTT.

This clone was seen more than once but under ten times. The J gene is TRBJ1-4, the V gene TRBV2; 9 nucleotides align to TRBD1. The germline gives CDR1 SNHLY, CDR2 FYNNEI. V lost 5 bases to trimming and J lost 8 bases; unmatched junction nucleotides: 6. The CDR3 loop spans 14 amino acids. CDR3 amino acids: CASSTGGVGEKLFF. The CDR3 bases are TGTGCCAGCAGTACAGGGGGCGTAGGGGAAAAACTGTTTTTT.

The CDR3 here is CASSLVIPGESEAFF. The CDR3, as DNA: TGCGCCAGCAGCTTGGTAATTCCCGGGGAGTCTGAAGCTTTCTTT. V usage is TRBV5-1 and J usage is TRBJ1-1; D not resolved. This CDR3 comprises 15 residues. CDR1 and CDR2 from the germline V gene are SGHRS and YFSETQ. Trimming left V 0 bases short and J 6 bases short, with 15 bases between. The variable domain in full, with the rest retrieved from reference TRBV5-1 and TRBJ1-1, is KAGVTQTPRYLIKTRGQQVTLSCSPISGHRSVSWYQQTPGQGLQFLFEYFSETQRNKGNFPGRFSGRQFSNSRSEMNVSTLELGDSALYLCASSLVIPGESEAFFGQGTRLTVV.

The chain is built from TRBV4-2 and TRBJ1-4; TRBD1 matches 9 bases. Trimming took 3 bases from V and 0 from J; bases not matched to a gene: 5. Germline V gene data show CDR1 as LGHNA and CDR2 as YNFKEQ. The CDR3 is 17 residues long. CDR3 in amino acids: CASSQEDRGPTNEKLFF. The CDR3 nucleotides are TGTGCCAGCAGCCAGGAGGACAGGGGACCAACTAATGAAAAACTGTTTTTT.

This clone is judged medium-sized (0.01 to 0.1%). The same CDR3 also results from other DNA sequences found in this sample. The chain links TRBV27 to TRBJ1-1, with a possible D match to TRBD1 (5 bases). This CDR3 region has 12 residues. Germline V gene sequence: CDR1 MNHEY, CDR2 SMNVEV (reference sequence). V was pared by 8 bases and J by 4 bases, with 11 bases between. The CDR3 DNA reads TGTGCCAGCGGCCCCCAGGGCACTGAAGCTTTCTTT. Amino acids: CASGPQGTEAFF.